A single sample gave rise to the 27 T cell receptor beta chains below, sequenced in a study of CD8+CD57+ T cells in acquired aplastic anemia. It was genomic DNA that served as the template for profiling TCR beta VDJ and CDR3. TCRdb itself ran the reads through MiXCR, one entry per CDR3 protein. The data show 200,000 or so distinct CDR3 sequences, approximately 50% seen once. Only patients with CD8+CD57+ cell expansion on flow cytometry were chosen for sequencing. Input material: sorted CD4+, CD8+, or CD8+CD57+ T cells (not recorded which) from PBMCs. The receptors here all came from a human donor with aplastic anemia.

Only a few counts were recorded for this clonotype. The chain has TRBV7-2 and TRBJ1-3; D gene ambiguous. V was trimmed by 3 bases and J by 0 bases, leaving 6 bases between them. The CDR3 spans 14 residues. Germline assignment: CDR1 SGHTA and CDR2 FQGNSA. CDR3 in amino acids: CASSFKSSGNTIYF. The CDR3 DNA is TGTGCCAGCAGCTTCAAGAGCTCTGGAAACACCATATATTTT.

This clonotype was picked up many times. The chain uses TRBV19 and TRBJ2-1; the match to TRBD2 covers 9 bases. Germline values: CDR1 LNHDA, CDR2 SQIVND (reference sequence). The CDR3 extends over 17 amino acids. J was trimmed by 4 bases and V by 5 bases; bases with no gene match: 12. The CDR3 DNA follows: TGTGCCAGTAGTCCACACCTATTTCTAGCGGGGTACAATGAGCAGTTCTTC. This sequence encodes CASSPHLFLAGYNEQFF.

The chain combines TRBV12-3 or TRBV12-4 with TRBJ1-1, with 7 bases fitting TRBD1. This CDR3 has 14 residues. V lost 6 bases, J lost 3 bases, and 7 bases stayed unmatched. The CDR3 bases are TGTGCCAGCAGAGAACAGGGGCGCTACACTGAAGCTTTCTTT. Protein sequence: CASREQGRYTEAFF.

The V call is TRBV20-1, the J call TRBJ2-7, with D unclear. The CDR3 spans 13 residues. Germline V gene data show CDR1 as DFQATT and CDR2 as SNEGSKA (reference sequence). V was cut by 5 bases and J by 4 bases, with 15 bases left in between. The DNA for the CDR3 is TGCAGTGCTCCTGACCCTCCCCGTTACGAGCAGTACTTC. This codes for CSAPDPPRYEQYF.

This clonotype was counted only a few times. This chain links TRBV7-2 with TRBJ2-1, with D possibly matching TRBD2 (5 bases). Germline lookup yields CDR1 SGHTA and CDR2 FQGNSA. This CDR3 has 13 amino acids. Here the CDR3 DNA reads TGTGCTATGTCCCGGGAATCCTACAATGAGCAGTTCTTC. Residues: CAMSRESYNEQFF.

The genes are TRBV10-3 and TRBJ1-2; unclear D gene. Germline V gives CDR1 ENHRY, CDR2 SYGVKD. Trimming left V 10 bases short and J 4 bases short, with 13 bases between. The CDR3 spans 12 residues. The CDR3: CASMASSYGYTF. In DNA, the CDR3 is TGTGCCAGCATGGCAAGCAGCTATGGCTACACCTTC.

A note on this clonotype: This CDR3 fails to terminate in the conserved phenylalanine or tryptophan, so it likely reflects a read error. J is TRBJ1-5 and V is TRBV19, with D perhaps matching TRBD1 (5 bases). The CDR3 contains 17 residues. V was trimmed by 0 bases and J by 3 bases, leaving 15 bases between them. Looked up from germline, CDR1 is LNHDA and CDR2 is SQIVND (reference sequence). The CDR3 DNA reads as TGTGCCAGTAGTATAGAGGACGGGACTCAATTCAATCAGCCCCAGCATCTT. This translates into CASSIEDGTQFNQPQHL.

The V and J genes are TRBV2 and TRBJ1-4; TRBD1 aligns across 7 bases. This CDR3 region has 15 residues. Germline V gives CDR1 SNHLY, CDR2 FYNNEI. Trimming cost V 5 bases and J 5 bases; bases outside gene matches: 8. The CDR3 protein is CASSYDDRENEKLFF. The CDR3 region has the DNA TGTGCCAGCAGTTACGACGACAGGGAGAATGAAAAACTGTTTTTT.

This clonotype was observed a handful of times. The chain carries TRBV2 and TRBJ2-7, with D maybe TRBD1 (6 bases). The V gene's germline CDR1 is SNHLY and CDR2 FYNNEI. CDR3 length: 15 amino acids. The V end was cut by 2 bases, the J end by 3 bases, with 14 bases between. CDR3 sequence (DNA): TGTGCCAGCAGTGAATTCTCAGGACAGCTCTACGAGCAGTACTTC. Translation: CASSEFSGQLYEQYF.

This clonotype was observed a handful of times. The chain links TRBV10-3 to TRBJ2-7, with D perhaps TRBD1 or TRBD2 (6 bases each). Trimming took off 9 bases at V and 0 bases at J, with 9 bases between the two ends. The CDR3 sequence is 12 residues long. Looked up from germline, CDR1 is ENHRY and CDR2 is SYGVKD. The CDR3 DNA follows: TGTGCCATGGGGGGCAGCTCCTACGAGCAGTACTTC. Its protein is CAMGGSSYEQYF.

In this sample, this clonotype turned up many times. The chain has TRBV6-1 and TRBJ2-7, with 7 nucleotides matching TRBD1. The germline CDR1 and CDR2 sequences are MNHNS and SASEGT. There are 13 residues in the CDR3. With 10 bases clipped from V and 3 bases from J, the junction kept 9 bases outside the gene matches. This CDR3 reads CAIRDSSHYEQYF. The CDR3 DNA follows: TGTGCCATTCGGGACAGTTCTCACTACGAGCAGTACTTC.

This clonotype was detected many times. The chain recombines TRBV20-1 with TRBJ2-1; 10 nucleotides align to TRBD1. Germline CDR1 is DFQATT and CDR2 is SNEGSKA (reference sequence). V dropped 2 bases and J dropped 6; count of bases not matched to a gene: 4. CDR3 length equals 14 residues. CDR3 region: CSARSRTGGNEQFF. In DNA, the CDR3 is TGCAGTGCTAGATCAAGGACAGGGGGCAATGAGCAGTTCTTC.

The table lists this clonotype with many counts. The chain uses TRBV6-1 and TRBJ2-7; D uncertain. The V gene's germline CDR1 is MNHNS and CDR2 SASEGT. This CDR3 contains 12 residues. Trimming removed 6 bases from V and 6 bases from J, with 12 bases in between. CDR3 coding DNA: TGTGCCAGCAGCCGGTTAGCCGGCGAGCAGTACTTC. Its protein product is CASSRLAGEQYF.

For this clonotype: This may come from a read error, since a much larger clone is one base off. V gene TRBV13 combines with J gene TRBJ1-1; 8 nucleotides align to TRBD1. J lost 1 base, V lost 7 bases, and 11 bases had no gene match. Germline values: CDR1 PRHDT, CDR2 FYEKMQ (reference sequence). The CDR3 length is 16 residues. The CDR3 here is CASTHRGGWRNTEAFF. The CDR3 DNA sequence: TGTGCCAGCACCCACAGGGGGGGCTGGAGGAACACTGAAGCTTTCTTT.

Ten or more counts support this clonotype. This rearrangement joins TRBV7-6 to TRBJ1-4; D is undetermined. With 4 bases removed from V and 5 bases from J, the gap between germline ends came to 5 bases. This CDR3 has 12 residues. Germline V gene sequence: CDR1 SGHVS, CDR2 FNYEAQ. The CDR3 here is CASSSLNEKLFF. In DNA, the CDR3 is TGTGCCAGCAGCTCCCTCAATGAAAAACTGTTTTTT.

This clonotype came up a few times. This chain uses TRBV25-1 with TRBJ1-4, with D possibly being TRBD1 (5 bases). The germline V and J ends were trimmed by 1 base and 7 bases, with 13 bases remaining between them. Germline CDR1 reads MGHDK; CDR2 reads SYGVNS. CDR3 length equals 15 residues. CDR3 in DNA: TGTGCCAGCAGTGAATCAGACAGATGGAGTGAAAAACTGTTTTTT. This encodes CASSESDRWSEKLFF.

V gene TRBV7-2 combines with J gene TRBJ2-7, with D perhaps TRBD1 (6 bases). V was cut by 2 bases and J by 4 bases, with 12 bases left in between. The V gene's germline CDR1 is SGHTA and CDR2 FQGNSA. The CDR3 spans 14 residues. The CDR3, as DNA: TGTGCCAGCAGCTTAACGGGACAAGAGTACGAGCAGTACTTC. Protein: CASSLTGQEYEQYF.

J is TRBJ2-7 and V is TRBV2; the D gene could be TRBD1 or TRBD2 (5 bases each). The V end was cut by 6 bases, the J end by 3 bases, with 15 bases between. The CDR3 loop spans 14 amino acids. CDR1 SNHLY and CDR2 FYNNEI come from the germline V gene. For the CDR3, the DNA is TGTGCCAGCAGGTGGGCCGGGACGGACTACGAGCAGTACTTC. Translating it yields CASRWAGTDYEQYF.

This clonotype was recorded many times. V is TRBV20-1 and J is TRBJ2-1; D not certain. CDR1 is DFQATT, CDR2 SNEGSKA, per germline (reference sequence). The CDR3 has 13 residues. V lost 4 bases to trimming and J lost 5 bases, with 12 bases between them. The CDR3 bases are TGCAGTGCTAATGAAGGGCCGCACAATGAGCAGTTCTTC. Its translation: CSANEGPHNEQFF.

This clonotype was detected many times. V and J are TRBV2 and TRBJ1-5; TRBD1 matches 7 bases. This CDR3 spans 15 amino acids. Germline values: CDR1 SNHLY, CDR2 FYNNEI. V lost 6 bases to trimming and J lost 2 bases; unmatched junction nucleotides: 7. The DNA for the CDR3 is TGTGCCAGCAGAGAACAGGGGATCGGCAATCAGCCCCAGCATTTT. Encoded protein: CASREQGIGNQPQHF.

The chain uses TRBV19 and TRBJ1-6, with D unresolved. From germline, CDR1 is LNHDA and CDR2 SQIVND (reference sequence). The V end was cut by 6 bases, the J end by 7 bases, with 10 bases between. The CDR3 loop spans 13 amino acids. CDR3 bases: TGTGCCAGTAGCTCCCGAGAAAATTCACCCCTCCACTTT. Translated: CASSSRENSPLHF.

In this sample, this clonotype turned up many times. The chain joins TRBV7-2 to TRBJ1-4; weak D call: TRBD1 (6 bases). V was pared by 2 bases and J by 8 bases, with 15 bases between. The CDR3 loop spans 15 amino acids. Germline V gene data show CDR1 as SGHTA and CDR2 as FQGNSA. The CDR3 loop is CASSLFVRGGEKLFF. CDR3 in DNA: TGTGCCAGCAGCTTATTCGTCAGGGGTGGGGAAAAACTGTTTTTT.

This clonotype was seen many times. The chain uses TRBV2 and TRBJ2-2; 7 bases are a match to TRBD2. CDR1 and CDR2 from the germline V gene are SNHLY and FYNNEI. After removal of 8 bases from V and 2 bases from J, the junction contained 5 bases not matched to a gene. The CDR3 sequence is 14 residues long. CDR3 in DNA: TGTGCCAGCGGCGGGAGTGGAAACACCGGGGAGCTGTTTTTT. It specifies CASGGSGNTGELFF.

This chain links TRBV28 with TRBJ1-5; tentatively, D is TRBD1 (6 bases). Germline CDR1 is MDHEN and CDR2 is SYDVKM. V lost 9 bases to trimming and J lost 7 bases, with 22 bases between them. The length of the CDR3 is 15 residues. Here the CDR3 reads CASNYRQGMGQPQHF. DNA for the CDR3: TGTGCCAGTAATTACCGCCAGGGGATGGGGCAGCCCCAGCATTTT.

The rearrangement links TRBV2 to TRBJ2-5; 12 bases agree with TRBD2. The closer fit of TRBJ2-1 to the DNA end suggests the J call may be wrong. Germline V gives CDR1 SNHLY, CDR2 FYNNEI. This CDR3 is 19 amino acids long. The CDR3 loop is CASSDGDRRLIGLAGTQFF. The DNA of the CDR3 is TGTGCCAGCAGTGACGGGGACAGGCGACTAATTGGACTAGCGGGGACGCAGTTCTTC.

In its sample, this clonotype was seen a few times. V gene TRBV29-1 combines with J gene TRBJ2-7; D remains unclear. V lost 4 bases to trimming and J lost 5 bases, with 6 bases between them. The CDR3 consists of 10 residues. Looked up from germline, CDR1 is SQVTM and CDR2 is ANQGSEA. The CDR3: CSVVGDEQYF. The CDR3 bases are TGCAGCGTTGTTGGGGACGAGCAGTACTTC.

This clonotype has a single count. At one end the junction does not follow the germline gene, possibly because of a read error. This rearrangement joins TRBV5-6 to TRBJ2-7, with D possibly called TRBD1 or TRBD2 (7 bases each). This CDR3 spans 14 amino acids. Germline V gives CDR1 SGHDT, CDR2 YYEEEE. The CDR3 region is CASSWGRGLYKQYF. The DNA for the CDR3 is TGTGCCAGCAGCTGGGGGAGGGGGCTCTACAAGCAGTACTTC.